This entry describes one T cell receptor (beta chain). This specimen comes from a study of Ad26.COV2.S vaccination and SARS-CoV-2 variants. TCRdb keeps only in-frame clones here, not all; method: immunoSEQ multiplex PCR. The sample holds roughly 500,000 clones, 89% seen once. As to treatment: roughly 18 received Ad26.COV2.S at low or high dose, single or two shots; about 5 received placebo; per-sample allocation not given. Sampling happened 63 days after the first vaccine or placebo injection. The CDR3 extends over 16 amino acids. Trimming left V 1 base short and J 0 bases short, with 10 bases between. Germline lookup yields CDR1 KGHDR and CDR2 SFDVKD.

The specimen was peripheral blood, collected in a trial of Ad26.COV2.S vaccine versus placebo. This sequence joins TRBV24-1 and TRBJ2-3; D is unclear. This TCR was sampled from a person between 18 and 65 years old who received the Ad26.COV2.S COVID-19 vaccine or a placebo. The CDR3 DNA is TGTGCCACCAGTGATTTTTCCGCCGTTAGCACAGATACGCAGTATTTT. This codes for CATSDFSAVSTDTQYF.